Presented here are 10 T cell receptor beta chains from one specimen sequenced in a study of identical twins. TCRdb re-called the 5' RACE reads with MiXCR, one entry per CDR3 protein. The sample has about 890,000 distinct CDR3 sequences, 12% seen once; the top ten hold about 1.5%. These data are also associated with another study on yellow fever vaccine responses in identical twins.

Sequenced material: PBMCs. The receptors derive from a woman aged 18-29 years in good health.

In this sample, this clonotype turned up a few times. The genes are TRBV20-1 and TRBJ1-2; 10 positions match TRBD1. CDR3 length equals 14 residues. Germline CDR1 and CDR2: DFQATT and SNEGSKA (reference sequence). J was trimmed by 4 bases and V by 6 bases; bases with no gene match: 8. CDR3: CSAAGTGVIYGYTF. For the CDR3, the DNA is TGCAGTGCCGCCGGGACAGGGGTTATCTATGGCTACACCTTC.

This clonotype was seen more than once but under ten times. The chain links TRBV14 to TRBJ1-1, with TRBD1 matching over 7 bases. J lost 11 bases, V lost 1 base, and 7 bases had no gene match. Germline V gene lookup returns CDR1 SGHDN and CDR2 FVKESK. The CDR3 totals 13 residues. Written as DNA, the CDR3 is TGTGCCAGCAGCCAAGCAGGGGGTCTGGCTGCTTTCTTT. Its translation: CASSQAGGLAAFF.

J is TRBJ2-3 and V is TRBV29-1; D remains ambiguous. This CDR3 is 12 amino acids long. Germline CDR1 is SQVTM and CDR2 is ANQGSEA. V was cut by 1 base and J by 6 bases, with 8 bases left in between. The CDR3 loop reads CSVEAGIDTQYF. The CDR3 nucleotides read TGCAGCGTTGAAGCTGGGATCGATACGCAGTATTTT.

This clonotype occurred a few times. This chain connects TRBV12-3 or TRBV12-4 to TRBJ1-1; maybe TRBD1 (5 bases). The CDR3 totals 15 residues. The germline V and J ends were trimmed by 0 bases and 3 bases, with 11 bases remaining between them. The CDR3, as DNA: TGTGCCAGCAGTTTAGCTAAGGGGCGGGACACTGAAGCTTTCTTT. This sequence encodes CASSLAKGRDTEAFF.

This clonotype was detected many times. The V gene is TRBV5-1, the J gene TRBJ2-2; D perhaps matches TRBD2 (6 bases). Trimming took 1 base from V and 5 from J, leaving 15 bases between them. The length of the CDR3 is 16 residues. The germline CDR1 and CDR2 sequences are SGHRS and YFSETQ. The CDR3 DNA is TGCGCCAGCAGCTTGATGACGGGAGTGACAACCGGGGAGCTGTTTTTT. Its translation is CASSLMTGVTTGELFF.

This clonotype was counted many times. The chain couples TRBV12-3 or TRBV12-4 to TRBJ2-3; 11 positions match TRBD2. The CDR3 has 15 amino acids. With V trimmed by 6 bases and J by 5 bases, 7 bases remained unmatched. The CDR3 sequence: CASSFLAGGGDTQYF. CDR3 nucleotide sequence: TGTGCCAGCAGCTTTCTAGCGGGAGGTGGAGATACGCAGTATTTT.

This clonotype was counted a few times. J is TRBJ1-1 and V is TRBV5-6, with TRBD1 matching 7 bases. CDR3 length: 16 amino acids. Germline CDR1 and CDR2: SGHDT and YYEEEE. V lost 3 bases to trimming and J lost 4 bases; unmatched junction nucleotides: 12. The CDR3 sequence: CASSYRGPGLATEAFF. CDR3 nucleotides: TGTGCCAGCAGCTACAGGGGTCCCGGGTTGGCCACTGAAGCTTTCTTT. Using reference TRBV5-6 and TRBJ1-1 for the parts outside the CDR3, the full variable domain is DAGVTQSPTHLIKTRGQQVTLRCSPKSGHDTVSWYQQALGQGPQFIFQYYEEEERQRGNFPDRFSGHQFPNYSSELNVNALLLGDSALYLCASSYRGPGLATEAFFGQGTRLTVV.

The rearrangement joins TRBV13 to TRBJ2-4; D is uncertain. Germline lookup yields CDR1 PRHDT and CDR2 FYEKMQ (reference sequence). Trimming stripped 5 bases from V and 2 bases from J, with 22 bases between. This CDR3 spans 18 amino acids. As DNA, the CDR3 is TGTGCCAGCAGCCCCGCGAAGGGAAGGGTCGGGCCCAAAAACATTCAGTACTTC. It is translated as CASSPAKGRVGPKNIQYF.

This clonotype was seen at least ten times. The J gene is TRBJ2-1, the V gene TRBV29-1; 7 bases fit TRBD2. Germline V lookup: CDR1 SQVTM, CDR2 ANQGSEA. The CDR3 spans 12 residues. CDR3 in amino acids: CRVLADYNEQFF. The CDR3 DNA follows: TGCAGAGTGCTAGCGGACTACAATGAGCAGTTCTTC.

The chain uses TRBV7-2 and TRBJ2-1, with D tentatively TRBD2 (5 bases). Trimming shortened V by 4 bases and J by 5 bases, and 12 bases separated the two germline ends. CDR3 length: 14 residues. Germline-derived CDR1 and CDR2 are SGHTA and FQGNSA. In DNA, the CDR3 is TGTGCCAGCAGCTCCGGCGGGTCTAACAATGAGCAGTTCTTC. Amino acid sequence: CASSSGGSNNEQFF.